These 6 T cell receptor beta chains were sequenced from one sample in a study of identifying expanded T cells in peripheral blood. The method was immunoSEQ multiplex PCR; TCRdb's version includes in-frame clones alone and lacks a portion of them. The table includes tens of thousands of clones, approximately 87% detected once. Sequenced: blood. The receptor set was obtained from a person between 18 and 70 years old in good health.

The chain is built from TRBV5-4 and TRBJ2-2; 10 nucleotides agree with TRBD1. This CDR3 comprises 17 residues. Per germline, CDR1 SGHNT and CDR2 YYREEE (reference sequence). V lost 4 bases, J lost 6 bases, and 12 bases stayed unmatched. The CDR3 protein is CASSPIAIDRGPGELFF. The CDR3 nucleotides are TGTGCCAGCAGCCCTATCGCTATAGACAGGGGGCCCGGGGAGCTGTTTTTT.

V gene TRBV4-1 combines with J gene TRBJ2-1; 8 bases agree with TRBD2. The V and J ends lost 2 bases and 5 bases, in that order; junction bases with no gene match: 17. Germline loops: CDR1 MGHRA, CDR2 YSYEKL. The CDR3 covers 19 residues. CDR3 region: CASSQLASGLPLPNNEQFF. CDR3 coding DNA: TGCGCCAGCAGCCAATTAGCTAGCGGGCTCCCCCTTCCTAACAATGAGCAGTTCTTC.

V is TRBV10-1 and J is TRBJ2-3; 9 nucleotides agree with TRBD1. CDR1 and CDR2 (germline): WNHNN, SYGVQD (reference sequence). This CDR3 region has 15 residues. V shed 5 bases and J 1 base; nucleotides not matched to a gene: 4. CDR3: CASSPRDRGTDTQYF. As DNA, the CDR3 is TGCGCCAGCAGTCCTAGGGACAGGGGCACAGATACGCAGTATTTT.

The chain couples TRBV9 to TRBJ1-4; no clear D gene. CDR1 SGDLS and CDR2 YYNGEE come from the germline V gene. The V and J ends lost 1 base and 10 bases respectively, with 20 bases between them. The CDR3 sequence is 16 residues long. The CDR3 DNA reads as TGTGCCAGCAGCGTAAGTCTCGAAGGGTCGAGAGGAAAACTGTTTTTT. Its translation: CASSVSLEGSRGKLFF. Using reference TRBV9 and TRBJ1-4 for the parts outside the CDR3, the full variable domain is DSGVTQTPKHLITATGQRVTLRCSPRSGDLSVYWYQQSLDQGLQFLIQYYNGEERAKGNILERFSAQQFPDLHSELNLSSLELGDSALYFCASSVSLEGSRGKLFFGSGTQLSVL.

The chain has TRBV7-7 and TRBJ1-1; a possible D gene is TRBD1 (5 bases). Per germline, CDR1 SSHAT and CDR2 FNYEAQ (reference sequence). V lost 5 bases and J lost 1, with 11 bases in between. CDR3 length: 14 amino acids. CDR3 bases: TGTGCCAGCAGCCCCCGGGGCAAGAACACTGAAGCTTTCTTT. Translating gives CASSPRGKNTEAFF.

The genes are TRBV27 and TRBJ2-7, with 10 bases identical to TRBD1. The CDR3 spans 14 residues. CDR1 is MNHEY, CDR2 SMNVEV, per germline (reference sequence). V shed 7 bases and J 2 bases; nucleotides not matched to a gene: 5. The CDR3 reads CASTTGTGAYEQYF. CDR3 DNA: TGTGCCAGCACCACAGGGACAGGGGCCTACGAGCAGTACTTC.